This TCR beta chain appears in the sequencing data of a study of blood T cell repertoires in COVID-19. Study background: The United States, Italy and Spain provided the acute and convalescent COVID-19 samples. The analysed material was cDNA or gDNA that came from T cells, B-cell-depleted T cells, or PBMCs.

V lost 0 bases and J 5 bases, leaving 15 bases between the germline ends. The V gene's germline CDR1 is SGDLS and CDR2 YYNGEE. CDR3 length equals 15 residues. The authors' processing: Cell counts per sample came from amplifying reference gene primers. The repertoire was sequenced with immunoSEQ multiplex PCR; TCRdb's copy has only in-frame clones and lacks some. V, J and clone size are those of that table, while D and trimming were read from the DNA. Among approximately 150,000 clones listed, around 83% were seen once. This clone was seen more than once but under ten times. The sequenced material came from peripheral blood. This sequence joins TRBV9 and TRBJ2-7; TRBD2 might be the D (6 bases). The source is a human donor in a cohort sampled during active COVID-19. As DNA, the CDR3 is TGTGCCAGCAGCGTAGGAAGGGGAGGCCAAAACGAGCAGTACTTC. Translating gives CASSVGRGGQNEQYF.